The 16 T cell receptor beta chains reported below all come from one sample, sequenced in a study of blood T cell repertoires in COVID-19. The table came from immunoSEQ multiplex PCR; TCRdb's copy has only in-frame clones and leaves some out. The repertoire includes about 130,000 clones, around 73% of them detected once, and around 9.9% sits in the top ten. Sample: peripheral blood. The receptors stem from a man aged 60 to 75 who had recovered from COVID-19.

This chain joins TRBV7-8 and TRBJ2-7; possibly TRBD2 for D (7 bases). V lost 4 bases to trimming and J lost 5 bases, with 12 bases between them. The CDR3 has 13 amino acids. Germline V gives CDR1 SGHVS, CDR2 FQNEAQ. Written as DNA, the CDR3 is TGTGCCAGCAGCTCGGGGGGCTCGAACGAGCAGTACTTC. Translating gives CASSSGGSNEQYF.

This clone has a single count. The gene calls are TRBV5-3 and TRBJ2-4; TRBD1 might be the D (7 bases). TRBV5-3 is flagged as an ORF with uncertain function. Trimming cost V 0 bases and J 7 bases, with 20 bases left between them. The length of the CDR3 is 17 residues. The CDR3 sequence is CARSLVTGRGVKNIQYF. The CDR3, as DNA: TGTGCCAGAAGCTTGGTCACTGGCAGGGGGGTGAAGAACATTCAGTACTTC.

The rearrangement links TRBV4-1 to TRBJ1-2, with no clear D. The length of the CDR3 is 12 residues. Germline V gives CDR1 MGHRA, CDR2 YSYEKL. The ends were cut back, 0 bases at V and 4 bases at J, with 3 bases in the middle. The CDR3: CASSQDSYGYTF. CDR3 coding DNA: TGCGCCAGCAGCCAAGACAGCTATGGCTACACCTTC.

The chain is built from TRBV19 and TRBJ1-2; D remains unclear. V gave up 0 bases and J gave up 4 bases, with 6 bases separating them. The CDR3 covers 13 residues. In germline, CDR1 is LNHDA, CDR2 SQIVND (reference sequence). In DNA, the CDR3 is TGTGCCAGTAGTATAGACGTCAGCTATGGCTACACCTTC. Translating gives CASSIDVSYGYTF.

The chain uses TRBV19 and TRBJ2-7, with 13 positions matching TRBD2. The V gene's germline CDR1 is LNHDA and CDR2 SQIVND (reference sequence). The CDR3 spans 16 residues. Losses at the gene ends were 5 bases for V and 5 bases for J; bases not matched to a gene: 9. The CDR3 region is CASSDPGLAGSDEQYF. As DNA, the CDR3 is TGTGCCAGTAGTGATCCGGGACTAGCGGGATCAGACGAGCAGTACTTC.

The chain carries TRBV9 and TRBJ1-3; D not certain. In germline, CDR1 is SGDLS, CDR2 YYNGEE. This CDR3 spans 14 amino acids. Trimming left V 4 bases short and J 3 bases short, with 11 bases between. CDR3 in amino acids: CASSPGEHGNTIYF. CDR3 nucleotides: TGTGCCAGCAGCCCCGGGGAACATGGAAACACCATATATTTT.

CDR3 DNA: TGTGCCAGCAAGGGGCGGGGGAGCTACGAGCAGTACTTC. Translation gives CASKGRGSYEQYF. This chain uses TRBV27 with TRBJ2-7; 7 nucleotides align to TRBD2. V was clipped by 7 bases and J by 3 bases; unmatched bases: 6. CDR3 length: 13 amino acids. The germline gives CDR1 MNHEY, CDR2 SMNVEV (reference sequence).

The chain is built from TRBV9 and TRBJ1-3; TRBD1 matches at 10 bases. The CDR3 runs to 15 residues. Germline CDR1 reads SGDLS; CDR2 reads YYNGEE. V was pared by 5 bases and J by 3 bases, with 5 bases of the junction left unmatched. The CDR3 sequence: CASSRQGADGNTIYF. DNA of the CDR3: TGTGCCAGCAGTCGACAGGGGGCGGATGGAAACACCATATATTTT. Together with reference TRBV9 and TRBJ1-3, the CDR3 gives the full variable domain: DSGVTQTPKHLITATGQRVTLRCSPRSGDLSVYWYQQSLDQGLQFLIQYYNGEERAKGNILERFSAQQFPDLHSELNLSSLELGDSALYFCASSRQGADGNTIYFGEGSWLTVV.

This clone was picked up a small number of times. The rearrangement uses TRBV10-2 and TRBJ1-2, with unresolved D. The V end was cut by 7 bases, the J end by 3 bases, with 15 bases between. The CDR3 spans 14 residues. CDR1 and CDR2 from the germline V gene are WSHSY and SAAADI. The CDR3 loop reads CASTPGGQHYGYTF. DNA for the CDR3: TGCGCCAGCACCCCGGGAGGGCAGCACTATGGCTACACCTTC.

The rearrangement links TRBV5-3 to TRBJ1-2; TRBD1 matches at 7 bases. TRBV5-3 qualifies as an ORF whose function is uncertain. The CDR3 is made up of 17 amino acids. With V trimmed by 0 bases and J by 3 bases, 11 bases remained unmatched. CDR3 region: CARSLARTGSLYYGYTF. In nucleotides, the CDR3 is TGTGCCAGAAGCTTGGCTCGGACAGGTTCCTTATACTATGGCTACACCTTC.

The chain has TRBV7-9 and TRBJ1-1; 7 nucleotides match TRBD1. The CDR3 runs to 15 residues. Germline-derived CDR1 and CDR2 are SEHNR and FQNEAQ (reference sequence). V lost 6 bases to trimming and J lost 4 bases; unmatched junction nucleotides: 11. In nucleotides, the CDR3 is TGTGCCAGCAGGGCCACAGGGGTAGGGGGCACTGAAGCTTTCTTT. This encodes CASRATGVGGTEAFF.

This clone was seen only a few times. The rearrangement joins TRBV28 to TRBJ1-4; the match to TRBD1 covers 7 bases. The CDR3 is 18 residues long. V shed 5 bases and J 0 bases; nucleotides not matched to a gene: 12. The germline gives CDR1 MDHEN, CDR2 SYDVKM. The CDR3 here is CASSPGWGQPATNEKLFF. CDR3 DNA sequence: TGTGCCAGCAGTCCCGGATGGGGACAGCCAGCAACTAATGAAAAACTGTTTTTT.

On this clone: An end of the junction does not agree with germline; a read error may underlie this. The chain has TRBV4-1 and TRBJ2-1, with TRBD2 matching 10 bases. The CDR3 totals 16 residues. The germline CDR1 and CDR2 sequences are MGHRA and YSYEKL. CDR3 coding DNA: TGCGCCAGCAGCCCCCGGACTAGCGGCTCCAACAATGAGCAGTTCTTC. This gives the protein CASSPRTSGSNNEQFF.

The chain links TRBV4-2 to TRBJ2-5; 8 nucleotides line up with TRBD1. After removal of 4 bases from V and 5 bases from J, the junction contained 15 bases not matched to a gene. The CDR3 extends over 17 amino acids. Per germline, CDR1 LGHNA and CDR2 YNFKEQ. CDR3 amino acids: CASSLARTGRGFETQYF. The CDR3 coding sequence is TGTGCCAGCAGCCTGGCTAGGACAGGGAGAGGTTTCGAGACCCAGTACTTC.

The chain joins TRBV5-4 to TRBJ2-5, with D maybe TRBD2 (7 bases). V was trimmed by 4 bases and J by 5 bases, leaving 21 bases between them. There are 16 residues in the CDR3. Germline CDR1 and CDR2: SGHNT and YYREEE (reference sequence). The CDR3 DNA reads TGTGCCAGCAGCCCGCCCCCGGGGGCCGGGGGGGAGACCCAGTACTTC. Its protein product is CASSPPPGAGGETQYF.

The gene calls are TRBV7-8 and TRBJ2-7; 8 nucleotides align to TRBD1. J lost 2 bases, V lost 2 bases, and 11 bases had no gene match. Germline CDR1 reads SGHVS; CDR2 reads FQNEAQ. The CDR3 is made up of 17 amino acids. The CDR3 DNA follows: TGTGCCAGCAGCTTAAGCCCCTGGACAGGGAACCCCTACGAGCAGTACTTC. Its translation: CASSLSPWTGNPYEQYF.